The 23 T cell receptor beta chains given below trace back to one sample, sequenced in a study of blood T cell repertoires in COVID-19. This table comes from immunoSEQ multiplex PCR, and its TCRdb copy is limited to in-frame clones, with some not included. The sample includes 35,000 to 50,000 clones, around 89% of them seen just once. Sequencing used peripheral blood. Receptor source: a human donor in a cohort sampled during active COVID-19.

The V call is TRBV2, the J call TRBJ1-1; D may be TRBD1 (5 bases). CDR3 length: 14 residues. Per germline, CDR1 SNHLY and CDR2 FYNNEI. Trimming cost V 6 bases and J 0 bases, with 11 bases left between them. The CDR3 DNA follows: TGTGCCAGCAGACATAGGACAATGAACACTGAAGCTTTCTTT. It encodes CASRHRTMNTEAFF.

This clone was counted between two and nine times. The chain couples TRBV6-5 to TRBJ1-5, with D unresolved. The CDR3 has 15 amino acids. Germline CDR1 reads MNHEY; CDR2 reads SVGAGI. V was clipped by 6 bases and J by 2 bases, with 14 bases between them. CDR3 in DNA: TGTGCCAGCAGGAATCAGGACGGGGGCAATCAGCCCCAGCATTTT. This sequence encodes CASRNQDGGNQPQHF.

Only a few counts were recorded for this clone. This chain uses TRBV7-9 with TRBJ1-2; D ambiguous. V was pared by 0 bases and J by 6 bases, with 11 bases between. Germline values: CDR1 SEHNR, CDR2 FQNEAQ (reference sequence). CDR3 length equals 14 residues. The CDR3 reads CASSLADRGNGYTF. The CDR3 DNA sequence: TGTGCCAGCAGCTTAGCGGACCGGGGTAATGGCTACACCTTC.

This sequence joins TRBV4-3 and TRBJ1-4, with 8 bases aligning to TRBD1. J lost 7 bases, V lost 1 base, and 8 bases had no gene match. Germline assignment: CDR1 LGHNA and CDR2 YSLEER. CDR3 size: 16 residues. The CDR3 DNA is TGCGCCAGCAGCCAAGTAGTCAGGGGGCGCCCTGAAAAACTGTTTTTT. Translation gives CASSQVVRGRPEKLFF.

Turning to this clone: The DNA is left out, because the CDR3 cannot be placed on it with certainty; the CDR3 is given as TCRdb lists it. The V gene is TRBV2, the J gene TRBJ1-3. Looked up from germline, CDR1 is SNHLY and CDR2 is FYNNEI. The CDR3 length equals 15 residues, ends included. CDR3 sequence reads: CASSSSGGPGNTIYF.

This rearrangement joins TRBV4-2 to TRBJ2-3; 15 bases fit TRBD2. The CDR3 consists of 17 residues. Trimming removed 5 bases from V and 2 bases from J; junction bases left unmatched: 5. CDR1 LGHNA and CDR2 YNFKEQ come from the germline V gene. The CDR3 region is CASSEGLAGGYTDTQYF. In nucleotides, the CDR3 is TGTGCCAGCAGCGAAGGACTAGCGGGGGGGTACACAGATACGCAGTATTTT.

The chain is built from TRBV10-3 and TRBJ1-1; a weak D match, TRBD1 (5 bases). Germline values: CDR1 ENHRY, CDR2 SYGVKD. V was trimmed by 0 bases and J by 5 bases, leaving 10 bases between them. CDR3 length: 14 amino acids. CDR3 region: CAISESGAGTEAFF. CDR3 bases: TGTGCCATCAGTGAGTCAGGGGCTGGGACTGAAGCTTTCTTT.

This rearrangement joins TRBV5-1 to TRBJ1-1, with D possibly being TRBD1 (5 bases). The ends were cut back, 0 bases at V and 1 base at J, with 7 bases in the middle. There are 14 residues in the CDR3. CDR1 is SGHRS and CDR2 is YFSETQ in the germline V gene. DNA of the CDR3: TGCGCCAGCAGCTTGGACAGGCCGAACACTGAAGCTTTCTTT. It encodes CASSLDRPNTEAFF.

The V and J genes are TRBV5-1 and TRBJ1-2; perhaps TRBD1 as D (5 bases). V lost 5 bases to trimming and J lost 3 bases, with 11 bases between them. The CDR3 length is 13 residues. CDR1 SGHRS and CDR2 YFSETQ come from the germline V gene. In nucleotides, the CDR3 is TGCGCCAGCAGTATGGGGGAGGACTATGGCTACACCTTC. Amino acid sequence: CASSMGEDYGYTF.

CDR3 amino acids: CASHPWARQQSPSLNTEAFF. The CDR3 DNA is TGCGCCAGCCACCCGTGGGCCAGACAACAATCGCCTTCTTTAAACACTGAAGCTTTCTTT. The rearrangement joins TRBV5-1 to TRBJ1-1; D is undetermined. Germline values: CDR1 SGHRS, CDR2 YFSETQ. The CDR3 has 20 residues. V lost 7 bases, J lost 2 bases, and 33 bases lay in between.

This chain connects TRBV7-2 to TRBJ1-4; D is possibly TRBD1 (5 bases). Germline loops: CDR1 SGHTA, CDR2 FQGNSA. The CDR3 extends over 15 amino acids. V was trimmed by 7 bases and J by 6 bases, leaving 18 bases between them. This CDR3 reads CASTSSRGGDEKLFF. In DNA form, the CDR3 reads TGTGCCAGCACCTCAAGTCGGGGGGGTGATGAAAAACTGTTTTTT.

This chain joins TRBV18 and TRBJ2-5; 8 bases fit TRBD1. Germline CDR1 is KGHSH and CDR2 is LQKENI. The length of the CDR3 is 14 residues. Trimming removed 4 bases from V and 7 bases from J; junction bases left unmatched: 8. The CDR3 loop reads CASSLGQGIGTQYF. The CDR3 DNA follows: TGTGCCAGCTCACTAGGACAGGGAATTGGGACCCAGTACTTC.

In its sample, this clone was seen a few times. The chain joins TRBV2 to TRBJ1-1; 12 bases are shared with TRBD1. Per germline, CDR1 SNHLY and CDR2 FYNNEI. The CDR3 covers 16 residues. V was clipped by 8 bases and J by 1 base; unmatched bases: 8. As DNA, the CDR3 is TGTGCCAGCGTCACCGGGACAGGGGGCTGGAACACTGAAGCTTTCTTT. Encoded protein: CASVTGTGGWNTEAFF.

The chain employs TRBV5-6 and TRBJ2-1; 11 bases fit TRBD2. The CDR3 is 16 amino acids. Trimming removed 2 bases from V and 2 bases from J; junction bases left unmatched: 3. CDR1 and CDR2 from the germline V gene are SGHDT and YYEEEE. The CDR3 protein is CASSFVAGGAYNEQFF. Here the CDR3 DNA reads TGTGCCAGCAGCTTCGTAGCGGGAGGGGCCTACAATGAGCAGTTCTTC. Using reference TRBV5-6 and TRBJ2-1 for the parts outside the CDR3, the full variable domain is DAGVTQSPTHLIKTRGQQVTLRCSPKSGHDTVSWYQQALGQGPQFIFQYYEEEERQRGNFPDRFSGHQFPNYSSELNVNALLLGDSALYLCASSFVAGGAYNEQFFGPGTRLTVL.

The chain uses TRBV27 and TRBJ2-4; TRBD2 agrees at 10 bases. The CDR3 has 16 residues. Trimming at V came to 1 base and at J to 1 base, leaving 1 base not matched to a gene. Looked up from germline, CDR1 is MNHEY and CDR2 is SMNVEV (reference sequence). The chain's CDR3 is CASSLYSGRAKNIQYF. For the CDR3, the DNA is TGTGCCAGCAGTTTATATAGCGGGAGGGCCAAAAACATTCAGTACTTC.

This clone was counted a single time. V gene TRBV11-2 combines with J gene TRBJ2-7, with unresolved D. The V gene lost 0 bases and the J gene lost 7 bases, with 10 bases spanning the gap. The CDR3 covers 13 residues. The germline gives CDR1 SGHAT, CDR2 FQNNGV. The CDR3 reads CASSLDREAEQYF. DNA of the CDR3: TGTGCCAGCAGCTTAGATCGTGAGGCTGAGCAGTACTTC.

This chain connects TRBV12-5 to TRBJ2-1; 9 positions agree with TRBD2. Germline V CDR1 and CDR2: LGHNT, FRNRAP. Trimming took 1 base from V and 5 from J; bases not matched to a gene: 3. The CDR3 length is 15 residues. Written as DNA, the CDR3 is TGTGCTAGTGGTTTGGGACTAGCGGAAAACAATGAGCAGTTCTTC. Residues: CASGLGLAENNEQFF.

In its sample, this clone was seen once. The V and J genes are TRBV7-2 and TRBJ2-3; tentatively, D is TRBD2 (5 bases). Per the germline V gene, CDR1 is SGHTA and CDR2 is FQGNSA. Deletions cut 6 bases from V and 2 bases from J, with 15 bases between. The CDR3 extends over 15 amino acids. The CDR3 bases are TGTGCCAGCAGAACGAGCGGTGTTAACACAGATACGCAGTATTTT. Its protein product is CASRTSGVNTDTQYF.

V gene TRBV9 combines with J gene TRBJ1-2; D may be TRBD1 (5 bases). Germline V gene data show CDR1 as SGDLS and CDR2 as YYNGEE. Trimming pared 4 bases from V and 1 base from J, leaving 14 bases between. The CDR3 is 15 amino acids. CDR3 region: CASSPSPGGNYGYTF. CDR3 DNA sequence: TGTGCCAGCAGCCCCTCCCCCGGGGGTAACTATGGCTACACCTTC.

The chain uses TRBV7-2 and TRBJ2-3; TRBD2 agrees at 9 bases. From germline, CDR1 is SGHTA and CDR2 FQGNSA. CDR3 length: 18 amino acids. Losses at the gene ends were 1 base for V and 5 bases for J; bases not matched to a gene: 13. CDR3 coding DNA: TGTGCCAGCAGCTTAGGGTTAGAGGCGGGGGGGCTAGGAGATACGCAGTATTTT. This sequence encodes CASSLGLEAGGLGDTQYF.

CDR3 amino acids: CASSQGGSGNTEAFF. The DNA for the CDR3 is TGCGCCAGCAGCCAAGGCGGCAGTGGGAACACTGAAGCTTTCTTT. The V call is TRBV4-3, the J call TRBJ1-1; no reliable D call. There are 15 residues in the CDR3. Germline V gene sequence: CDR1 LGHNA, CDR2 YSLEER. The ends were cut back, 1 base at V and 1 base at J, with 10 bases in the middle.

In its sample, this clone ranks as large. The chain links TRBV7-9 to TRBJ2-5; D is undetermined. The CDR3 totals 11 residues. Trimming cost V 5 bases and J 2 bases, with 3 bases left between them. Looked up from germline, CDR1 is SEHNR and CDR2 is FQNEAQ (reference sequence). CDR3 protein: CASSRQETQYF. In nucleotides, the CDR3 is TGTGCCAGCAGCCGGCAAGAGACCCAGTACTTC.

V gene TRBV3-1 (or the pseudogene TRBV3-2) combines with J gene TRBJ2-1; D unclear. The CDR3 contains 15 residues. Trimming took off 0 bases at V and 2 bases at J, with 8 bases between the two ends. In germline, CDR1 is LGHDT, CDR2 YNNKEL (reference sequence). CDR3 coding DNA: TGTGCCAGCAGCCAAGAGCAGTATACCTACAATGAGCAGTTCTTC. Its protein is CASSQEQYTYNEQFF.